Sequencing of this T cell receptor beta chain was carried out in a study of long-term antiretroviral therapy in people with HIV. Study in general: The 2015 immediate-ART recommendation was preceded by the earliest samples by about a decade.

The CDR3 runs to 15 residues. Between the trimmed V and J ends, which lost 3 bases and 1 base, there was a span of 14 bases. CDR1 SQVTM and CDR2 ANQGSEA come from the germline V gene. Investigators performed immunoSEQ version v3.0 at survey level. Assay: immunoSEQ multiplex PCR; the TCRdb copy retains only in-frame clones and omits some. The sample gives some 30,000 clones, nearly 90% of which show up once; 10% to 15% is in the top ten. The chain recombines TRBV29-1 with TRBJ2-3; D may be TRBD2 (6 bases). The TCR originated in a man younger than 35 with HIV. The sequencing here drew on unsorted PBMCs, taken 1.1 years after starting antiretroviral therapy. CDR3 loop: CSVDSGHARTDTQYF. DNA of the CDR3: TGCAGCGTTGATAGCGGACACGCCCGCACAGATACGCAGTATTTT.